A selection of T cell receptor beta chains follows, all from one sample in a study of T cell changes during pregnancy in multiple sclerosis. Clones were sequenced by immunoSEQ multiplex PCR, and TCRdb holds only the in-frame ones, with some missing. The sample contains 30,000 to 45,000 clones, about nine tenths of which appear only once. The sample in question was CD4+ T cells from peripheral blood mononuclear cells, obtained after pregnancy. The source of these receptors is a female donor in good health, enrolled as a control in a pregnancy study. Each CDR3 is given with its conserved first and last residue. Each record gives: J gene, CDR3 length, clone size, D gene, V gene, CDR3 protein, CDR3 DNA. D genes are given only for firm matches. Expanded clones are given a class, and other clones once, few, many or no size at all.

>TRBJ2-3|12|-|-|TRBV5-6
CASSTGFDTQYF
TGTGCCAGCAGCACAGGGTTCGATACGCAGTATTTT
>TRBJ2-5|15|-|TRBD1|TRBV11-2
CASSLGPTGQETQYF
TGTGCCAGCAGCTTAGGGCCGACAGGGCAAGAGACCCAGTACTTC
>TRBJ1-1|13|-|-|TRBV19
CASNRDEGTEAFF
TGTGCCAGTAACAGGGACGAGGGCACTGAAGCTTTCTTT
>TRBJ1-1|16|-|-|TRBV27
CASSPAAGGVGTEAFF
TGTGCCAGCAGCCCCGCGGCGGGGGGCGTAGGCACTGAAGCTTTCTTT
>TRBJ1-1|17|-|TRBD1|TRBV19
CASSIFLVDRANTEAFF
TGTGCCAGTAGTATATTCCTCGTTGACAGGGCGAACACTGAAGCTTTCTTT
>TRBJ2-7|13|-|TRBD1|TRBV5-1
CASSLVDRGQQYF
TGCGCCAGCAGCTTGGTGGACAGGGGGCAGCAGTACTTC
>TRBJ2-1|15|-|-|TRBV10-3
CAISEPGGSYNEQFF
TGTGCCATCAGTGAGCCCGGTGGCTCCTACAATGAGCAGTTCTTC
>TRBJ2-1|15|-|TRBD1|TRBV30
CAWSATGGSYNEQFF
TGTGCCTGGAGTGCGACAGGGGGCTCCTACAATGAGCAGTTCTTC
>TRBJ1-1|12|-|-|TRBV5-6
CASSGPGVGAFF
TGTGCCAGCAGCGGTCCGGGGGTGGGGGCTTTCTTT
>TRBJ1-2|18|-|TRBD1|TRBV5-1
CASSLGPQTGRPNYGYTF
TGCGCCAGCAGCTTAGGCCCCCAGACAGGGAGACCTAACTATGGCTACACCTTC
>TRBJ2-5|15|-|TRBD2|TRBV7-2
CASSFGTSLAETQYF
TGTGCCAGCAGCTTCGGGACTAGTTTAGCAGAGACCCAGTACTTC
>TRBJ1-5|15|-|-|TRBV2
CASSEEGLHNQPQHF
TGTGCCAGCAGTGAAGAGGGACTCCACAATCAGCCCCAGCATTTT
>TRBJ1-4|13|-|TRBD1|TRBV29-1
CSVVDRVGEKLFF
TGCAGCGTTGTGGACAGGGTGGGGGAAAAACTGTTTTTT
>TRBJ1-2|14|-|-|TRBV19
CASSVQGLSAGYTF
TGTGCCAGTAGTGTGCAGGGGTTATCGGCTGGCTACACCTTC
>TRBJ2-1|19|-|TRBD2|TRBV11-2
CASSSPRLAGVGSYNEQFF
TGTGCCAGCAGCTCGCCTCGGCTAGCGGGAGTGGGGTCCTACAATGAGCAGTTCTTC
>TRBJ2-7|12|-|TRBD1|TRBV5-6
CASSWGQGGQYF
TGTGCCAGCAGCTGGGGACAGGGCGGGCAGTACTTC
>TRBJ2-5|14|-|-|TRBV10-3
CAISESGSQETQYF
TGTGCCATCAGTGAGTCTGGCAGTCAAGAGACCCAGTACTTC
>TRBJ2-5|13|-|-|TRBV14
CASSLLAQETQYF
TGTGCCAGCAGCCTACTAGCCCAAGAGACCCAGTACTTC
>TRBJ2-1|15|-|TRBD2|TRBV4-1
CASSQAGLGNNEQFF
TGCGCCAGCAGCCAAGCGGGACTAGGAAACAATGAGCAGTTCTTC
>TRBJ2-3|14|-|TRBD2|TRBV10-3
CAISSLASTDTQYF
TGTGCCATCAGTTCACTAGCGAGCACAGATACGCAGTATTTT
>TRBJ1-2|13|-|-|TRBV5-4
CASSLPGVSGYTF
TGTGCCAGCAGCTTGCCCGGGGTCAGTGGCTACACCTTC
>TRBJ1-5|14|-|-|TRBV4-1
CASSQTERGQPQHF
TGCGCCAGCAGCCAGACGGAGAGAGGACAGCCCCAGCATTTT
>TRBJ2-5|17|once|TRBD2|TRBV7-8
CASSSGTSGSKGETQYF
TGTGCCAGCAGCTCCGGGACTAGCGGGAGTAAGGGAGAGACCCAGTACTTC
>TRBJ2-5|14|-|-|TRBV7-2
CASSLVASGETQYF
TGTGCCAGCAGCTTAGTGGCCTCCGGGGAGACCCAGTACTTC
>TRBJ1-2|13|-|-|TRBV27
CASSFLGARGYTF
TGTGCCAGCAGTTTTCTGGGGGCGCGGGGCTACACCTTC
>TRBJ1-5|15|-|TRBD1|TRBV6-1
CASSEGTGPNQPQHF
TGTGCCAGCAGTGAAGGGACAGGGCCCAATCAGCCCCAGCATTTT
>TRBJ2-7|13|-|TRBD1|TRBV7-2
CASQKTGGYEQYF
TGTGCCAGTCAGAAGACAGGGGGATACGAGCAGTACTTC
>TRBJ1-2|12|-|-|TRBV5-1
CASSPSGSGYTF
TGCGCCAGCAGCCCCTCGGGAAGTGGCTACACCTTC
>TRBJ1-5|15|-|-|TRBV7-6
CASSAAGSGGQPQHF
TGTGCCAGCAGCGCCGCCGGGAGCGGAGGTCAGCCCCAGCATTTT
>TRBJ1-1|15|-|TRBD1|TRBV7-8
CASSLPGTGRTEAFF
TGTGCCAGCAGCCTTCCGGGGACAGGTCGGACTGAAGCTTTCTTT
>TRBJ1-4|16|-|TRBD1|TRBV27
CASSSPSGTGLEKLFF
TGTGCCAGCAGTTCGCCCTCCGGGACAGGGCTTGAAAAACTGTTTTTT
>TRBJ1-1|13|-|-|TRBV7-2
CASSPLRGTEAFF
TGTGCCAGCAGCCCTCTCCGGGGCACTGAAGCTTTCTTT
>TRBJ2-2|16|-|TRBD2|TRBV10-3
CAIRPASGGDTGELFF
TGTGCCATCAGGCCGGCTAGCGGGGGGGACACCGGGGAGCTGTTTTTT
>TRBJ2-1|15|-|TRBD2|TRBV19
CASSILAGGGNEQFF
TGTGCCAGTAGTATACTAGCGGGAGGTGGAAATGAGCAGTTCTTC
>TRBJ2-5|14|-|TRBD1|TRBV5-6
CASSMWDSQETQYF
TGTGCCAGCAGCATGTGGGACAGCCAAGAGACCCAGTACTTC
>TRBJ1-5|19|-|-|TRBV12-2
CASRSKDRLTSYSNQPQHF
TGTGCAAGTCGCTCTAAAGACAGGTTGACTTCCTATAGCAATCAGCCCCAGCATTTT
>TRBJ1-6|17|-|-|TRBV5-6
CASSSSIGSSYNSPLHF
TGTGCCAGCAGCTCCTCCATCGGGAGCTCCTATAATTCACCCCTCCACTTT
>TRBJ1-2|13|-|-|TRBV5-1
CASSLGGNYGYTF
TGCGCCAGCAGCTTGGGAGGAAACTATGGCTACACCTTC
>TRBJ2-7|15|-|TRBD1|TRBV2
CASSGTGASAYEQYF
TGTGCCAGCAGTGGTACAGGGGCCAGCGCCTACGAGCAGTACTTC
>TRBJ2-7|13|-|-|TRBV6-5
CASRGDTRYEQYF
TGTGCCAGCAGAGGGGACACCAGATACGAGCAGTACTTC
>TRBJ1-1|13|-|-|TRBV4-3
CASSRGGNTEAFF
TGCGCCAGCAGCCGGGGGGGGAACACTGAAGCTTTCTTT
>TRBJ2-7|13|-|TRBD2|TRBV6-5
CASRAGGPYEQYF
TGTGCCAGCAGGGCGGGAGGGCCTTACGAGCAGTACTTC
>TRBJ2-7|12|-|-|TRBV29-1
CSVLFGSYEQYF
TGCAGCGTTCTTTTCGGGAGTTACGAGCAGTACTTC
>TRBJ1-5|13|-|-|TRBV6-6
CASSPQSNQPQHF
TGTGCCAGCAGTCCACAGAGCAATCAGCCCCAGCATTTT
>TRBJ2-1|13|-|TRBD2|TRBV7-2
CATGLAGGNEQFF
TGTGCCACCGGACTAGCGGGGGGGAATGAGCAGTTCTTC
>TRBJ1-2|14|-|TRBD1|TRBV6-5
CASSYSQGAPGYTF
TGTGCCAGCAGTTACTCACAGGGGGCGCCGGGCTACACCTTC
>TRBJ1-5|13|-|-|TRBV6-1
CASSAREAQPQHF
TGTGCCAGCAGTGCCAGAGAGGCACAGCCCCAGCATTTT
>TRBJ2-7|13|-|-|TRBV9
CASSVGDSYEQYF
TGTGCCAGCAGCGTCGGAGATTCCTACGAGCAGTACTTC
>TRBJ1-2|14|-|-|TRBV19
CASSIMGGNYGYTF
TGTGCCAGTAGTATAATGGGGGGGAACTATGGCTACACCTTC
>TRBJ2-1|14|-|-|TRBV10-2
CASSEGTSINEQFF
TGCGCCAGCAGTGAGGGGACTTCCATCAATGAGCAGTTCTTC
>TRBJ1-1|15|-|TRBD1|TRBV7-2
CASSSRQGANTEAFF
TGTGCCAGCAGCTCCAGACAGGGGGCGAACACTGAAGCTTTCTTT
>TRBJ1-1|13|-|TRBD1|TRBV6-5
CASSSTRDREAFF
TGTGCCAGCAGTTCTACCCGGGACAGGGAAGCTTTCTTT
>TRBJ1-4|14|few|TRBD1|TRBV5-1
CASSMTGTNEKLFF
TGCGCCAGCAGCATGACAGGGACTAATGAAAAACTGTTTTTT
>TRBJ2-1|15|once|TRBD2|TRBV7-2
CASSSGLAGGNEQFF
TGTGCCAGCAGCTCGGGACTAGCGGGAGGCAATGAGCAGTTCTTC
>TRBJ2-2|17|-|-|TRBV27
CASSATTGTSITGELFF
TGTGCCAGCAGTGCAACTACCGGGACATCAATCACCGGGGAGCTGTTTTTT
>TRBJ1-1|12|-|-|TRBV6-1
CASSVQGCEAFF
TGTGCCAGCAGTGTCCAGGGTTGTGAAGCTTTCTTT
>TRBJ2-5|16|-|TRBD2|TRBV5-1
CASSLGLAGAQETQYF
TGCGCCAGCAGCTTGGGACTAGCGGGGGCCCAAGAGACCCAGTACTTC